One and the same sample provided the 9 T cell receptor beta chains below, sequenced in a study of T cell responses to AZD1222 COVID-19 vaccine. The method was immunoSEQ multiplex PCR; TCRdb's version includes in-frame clones alone and lacks a portion of them. In the table there are fewer than 200,000 clones, around 92% of which are singletons. The source was peripheral blood, collected on day 0 of AZD1222 vaccination. Receptors originate from an adult in good health.

J is TRBJ2-5 and V is TRBV3-1 (or the pseudogene TRBV3-2), with a possible D match to TRBD1 (6 bases). The CDR3 sequence is 14 residues long. From germline, CDR1 is LGHDT and CDR2 YNNKEL (reference sequence). V lost 2 bases and J 5 bases, leaving 12 bases between the germline ends. CDR3 residues: CASSQTGGRETQYF. The DNA for the CDR3 is TGTGCCAGCAGCCAAACTGGGGGCAGGGAGACCCAGTACTTC.

Only one count was recorded for this clone. The V call is TRBV7-2, the J call TRBJ2-7, with D unclear. The CDR3 runs to 12 residues. V lost 1 base and J 0 bases, leaving 1 base between the germline ends. Germline V lookup: CDR1 SGHTA, CDR2 FQGNSA. The CDR3 protein is CASSLGSYEQYF. The CDR3 DNA reads as TGTGCCAGCAGCTTAGGCTCCTACGAGCAGTACTTC.

The V and J genes are TRBV6-5 and TRBJ2-1; 8 nucleotides line up with TRBD1. CDR1 is MNHEY, CDR2 SVGAGI, per germline. V was clipped by 10 bases and J by 9 bases; unmatched bases: 14. This CDR3 contains 14 residues. This chain's CDR3 is CATFRGPIGGEQFF. The DNA of the CDR3 is TGTGCCACGTTCAGGGGGCCGATAGGAGGTGAGCAGTTCTTC.

The V and J genes are TRBV19 and TRBJ1-1; tentative D call: TRBD1 (6 bases). This CDR3 is built from 13 residues. Germline V gives CDR1 LNHDA, CDR2 SQIVND (reference sequence). The V and J ends lost 3 bases and 10 bases respectively, with 15 bases between them. The CDR3 nucleotides are TGTGCCAGTAGTATCGTCAGGGGCCGGGGAGCTTTCTTT. This gives the protein CASSIVRGRGAFF. Looking up the rest from reference TRBV19 and TRBJ1-1 gives the full variable domain: DGGITQSPKYLFRKEGQNVTLSCEQNLNHDAMYWYRQDPGQGLRLIYYSQIVNDFQKGDIAEGYSVSREKKESFPLTVTSAQKNPTAFYLCASSIVRGRGAFFGQGTRLTVV.

A note on this clone: The identical CDR3 is also encoded by other nucleotide sequences in the sample. The chain is built from TRBV7-9 and TRBJ1-1; D is perhaps TRBD1 (6 bases). The CDR3 consists of 14 residues. The V gene's germline CDR1 is SEHNR and CDR2 FQNEAQ (reference sequence). V was pared by 1 base and J by 2 bases, with 8 bases between. For the CDR3, the DNA is TGTGCCAGCAGCTTAGGGACAGCAAACACTGAAGCTTTCTTT. Its translation: CASSLGTANTEAFF.

This clone was observed a single time. The chain joins TRBV5-4 to TRBJ1-6; D gene unclear. From germline, CDR1 is SGHNT and CDR2 YYREEE (reference sequence). The CDR3 loop spans 18 amino acids. The ends were cut back, 0 bases at V and 2 bases at J, with 15 bases in the middle. CDR3 loop: CASSLVGFGGAYNSPLHF. The CDR3 DNA is TGTGCCAGCAGCTTGGTAGGGTTCGGCGGTGCCTATAATTCACCCCTCCACTTT.

The chain combines TRBV7-2 with TRBJ1-1; tentative D call: TRBD1 (6 bases). The length of the CDR3 is 12 residues. The germline V gene encodes CDR1 SGHTA and CDR2 FQGNSA. V dropped 2 bases and J dropped 11 bases, with 12 bases sitting between them. The DNA of the CDR3 is TGTGCCAGCAGCTTAAGCAGGGGTGAGGCTTTCTTT. Its translation: CASSLSRGEAFF.

The gene calls are TRBV5-1 and TRBJ2-3; unclear D gene. Trimming removed 2 bases from V and 0 bases from J, with 4 bases in between. Germline CDR1 reads SGHRS; CDR2 reads YFSETQ. The CDR3 sequence is 13 residues long. The chain's CDR3 is CASSLPSTDTQYF. The CDR3 DNA reads as TGCGCCAGCAGCTTACCTAGCACAGATACGCAGTATTTT.

This rearrangement joins TRBV28 to TRBJ1-1; 9 bases match TRBD1. Germline CDR1 and CDR2: MDHEN and SYDVKM. The CDR3 extends over 15 amino acids. With 6 bases clipped from V and 7 bases from J, the junction kept 12 bases outside the gene matches. CDR3 sequence (DNA): TGTGCCAGCAGGATACAGGGGGCGGCGTTCGGTGAAGCTTTCTTT. Amino acid sequence: CASRIQGAAFGEAFF.